A selection of T cell receptor beta chains follows, all from one sample in a study of cytomegalovirus exposure and HLA in healthy donors. Some clones are missing from TCRdb's copy, which holds only in-frame ones; the method was immunoSEQ multiplex PCR. The sample holds 150,000 or so clones; more than 65% are singletons and the top ten take approximately 5.5%. The sample taken for sequencing was PBMCs. All receptors derive from a man between 25 and 39 years old in good health and CMV-seropositive. The CDR3 runs from the conserved cysteine through the conserved F or W. Each record gives: V gene, D gene, clone size, J gene, CDR3 protein, CDR3 DNA. D genes are given only for firm matches. Where a row states a size, it is once, few, many or the class of an expanded clone; other rows omit it.

TRBV9	.	.	TRBJ2-2	CASSVVIVGELFF	TGTGCCAGCAGCGTAGTTATAGTGGGGGAGCTGTTTTTT
TRBV28	.	.	TRBJ2-1	CAIREKLEQFF	TGTGCCATCCGGGAGAAGTTGGAGCAGTTCTTC
TRBV6-1	.	.	TRBJ1-5	CASSDRGRFGQPQHF	TGTGCCAGCAGTGACAGGGGCAGGTTCGGGCAGCCCCAGCATTTT
TRBV9	TRBD1	.	TRBJ1-4	CASSARTGLGELFF	TGTGCCAGCAGCGCCCGGACAGGTCTTGGGGAACTGTTTTTT
TRBV28	.	.	TRBJ1-2	CASSPLLGVHGYTF	TGTGCCAGCAGTCCACTTCTAGGGGTCCATGGCTACACCTTC
TRBV18	.	.	TRBJ1-1	CASSDRFNTEAFF	TGTGCCAGCTCCGACAGGTTTAACACTGAAGCTTTCTTT
TRBV14	.	.	TRBJ2-3	CASSQLNRRERGTDTQYF	TGTGCCAGCAGCCAGCTGAACCGACGGGAGCGGGGCACAGATACGCAGTATTTT
TRBV19	TRBD2	.	TRBJ2-5	CASTKSGSGAYRTQETQYF	TGTGCCAGTACCAAATCCGGGAGCGGGGCCTACAGAACACAAGAGACCCAGTACTTC
TRBV29-1	TRBD1	.	TRBJ2-1	CSVSTGSSYNEQFF	TGCAGCGTGTCGACAGGGAGCTCCTACAATGAGCAGTTCTTC
TRBV2	.	.	TRBJ1-1	CASGRGRSNTEAFF	TGTGCCAGCGGCAGGGGTCGGAGTAACACTGAAGCTTTCTTT
TRBV11-3	.	few	TRBJ2-1	CASSHSPSSYNEQFF	TGTGCCAGCAGCCACTCCCCAAGCTCCTACAATGAGCAGTTCTTC
TRBV28	.	.	TRBJ1-2	CASNLQGTNYGYTF	TGTGCCAGCAACCTACAGGGAACTAACTATGGCTACACCTTC
TRBV18	TRBD1	.	TRBJ2-5	CASSPRSGDRGRRETQYF	TGTGCCAGCTCACCTAGGTCCGGGGACAGGGGGCGCCGTGAGACCCAGTACTTC
TRBV7-9	TRBD1	.	TRBJ2-7	CASAGTESSYEQYF	TGTGCCAGCGCAGGGACAGAGAGCTCCTACGAGCAGTACTTC
TRBV19	TRBD1	.	TRBJ1-5	CASSPWTGGASQPQHF	TGTGCCAGTAGTCCTTGGACAGGGGGCGCGAGTCAGCCCCAGCATTTT
TRBV19	.	.	TRBJ2-5	CASSIVFNRDRVAGGPRETQYF	TGTGCCAGTAGTATAGTCTTCAACCGGGACAGGGTTGCGGGAGGGCCCCGAGAGACCCAGTACTTC
TRBV7-2	TRBD2	.	TRBJ2-1	CASSLGRLAGFREQFF	TGTGCCAGCAGCTTGGGCAGGCTAGCGGGGTTCAGAGAGCAGTTCTTC
TRBV6-6	TRBD2	.	TRBJ2-1	CASGASGYNEQFF	TGTGCAAGCGGGGCTAGCGGATACAATGAGCAGTTCTTC
TRBV5-1	.	.	TRBJ1-1	CASSLTAGNTEAFF	TGCGCCAGCAGCTTGACGGCGGGTAACACTGAAGCTTTCTTT
TRBV11-3	TRBD1	.	TRBJ1-5	CASSLEGQGNFSNQPQHF	TGTGCCAGCAGCTTAGAGGGACAGGGAAACTTCAGCAATCAGCCCCAGCATTTT
TRBV5-6	.	few	TRBJ1-1	CASSLGGGRSGTEAFF	TGTGCCAGCAGCCTGGGAGGGGGTAGGTCTGGGACTGAAGCTTTCTTT
TRBV28	.	.	TRBJ1-1	CASSFQGLTLTEAFF	TGTGCCAGCAGTTTCCAGGGGCTTACTCTCACTGAAGCTTTCTTT
TRBV28	.	once	TRBJ2-3	CASSFPGDTQYF	TGTGCCAGCAGTTTTCCAGGGGATACGCAGTATTTT
TRBV7-9	.	.	TRBJ1-4	CASSLNEKLFF	TGTGCCAGCAGCCTTAATGAAAAACTGTTTTTT
TRBV7-6	.	.	TRBJ1-2	CASSLGTNSGYTF	TGTGCCAGCAGCTTAGGGACAAATAGTGGCTACACCTTC
TRBV11-2	TRBD2	.	TRBJ2-1	CASSLRAGGYNEQFF	TGTGCCAGCAGCCTACGAGCGGGAGGGTACAATGAGCAGTTCTTC
TRBV5-6	.	.	TRBJ2-7	CASSAGLNSEQYF	TGTGCCAGCAGCGCGGGACTTAATAGTGAGCAGTACTTC
TRBV6-1	.	.	TRBJ2-7	CASSAQAQGPYEQYF	TGTGCCAGCAGTGCACAGGCACAGGGCCCCTACGAGCAGTACTTC
TRBV19	.	.	TRBJ2-7	CASSMRSGEQYF	TGTGCCAGTAGTATGCGGTCCGGCGAGCAGTACTTC
TRBV9	TRBD1	.	TRBJ1-4	CASSPGYSGQPNEKLFF	TGTGCCAGCAGCCCCGGGTACTCGGGACAGCCTAATGAAAAACTGTTTTTT
TRBV6-1	.	few	TRBJ2-1	CASSVPPEPNNEQFF	TGTGCCAGCAGTGTGCCCCCGGAGCCAAACAATGAGCAGTTCTTC
TRBV7-2	.	.	TRBJ2-3	CASSLVSTGPSTDTQYF	TGTGCCAGCAGCTTAGTATCCACAGGCCCTAGCACAGATACGCAGTATTTT
TRBV7-9	.	.	TRBJ1-2	CASSLTTGPFYGYTF	TGTGCCAGCAGCTTAACGACAGGTCCCTTCTATGGCTACACCTTC
TRBV28	.	.	TRBJ2-7	CASSLWGTIYEQYF	TGTGCCAGCAGTTTATGGGGGACAATTTACGAGCAGTACTTC
TRBV28	TRBD2	.	TRBJ2-7	CASSYSGGEQYF	TGTGCCAGCAGTTATAGCGGGGGCGAGCAGTACTTC
TRBV7-9	.	.	TRBJ1-1	CASSFSPEAFF	TGTGCCAGCAGCTTCAGTCCTGAAGCTTTCTTT
TRBV28	TRBD1	.	TRBJ2-1	CASSLTGAYNEQFF	TGTGCCAGCAGTTTAACAGGGGCCTACAATGAGCAGTTCTTC
TRBV5-4	.	.	TRBJ2-5	CASSLASVTETQYF	TGTGCCAGCAGCTTGGCCTCGGTAACGGAGACCCAGTACTTC
TRBV5-4	TRBD2	few	TRBJ2-7	CASSSGGAGGFEQYF	TGTGCCAGCAGCTCTGGAGGGGCGGGGGGATTCGAGCAGTACTTC
TRBV9	TRBD1	.	TRBJ1-4	CASSVGTGSEKLFF	TGTGCCAGCAGCGTCGGGACAGGAAGCGAAAAACTGTTTTTT
TRBV7-9	TRBD2	.	TRBJ2-1	CASSSGRSGGLYNEQFF	TGTGCCAGCAGCTCGGGGCGAAGCGGGGGGCTCTACAATGAGCAGTTCTTC
TRBV12-5	TRBD1	.	TRBJ2-1	CASAVTGWNEQFF	TGTGCTAGTGCCGTGACAGGGTGGAATGAGCAGTTCTTC
TRBV4-1	TRBD2	.	TRBJ2-1	CASSQDQASGDYNEQFF	TGCGCCAGCAGCCAAGATCAGGCTAGCGGGGACTACAATGAGCAGTTCTTC
TRBV6-5	.	.	TRBJ1-5	CASRRQINQPQHF	TGTGCCAGCAGACGACAGATCAATCAGCCCCAGCATTTT